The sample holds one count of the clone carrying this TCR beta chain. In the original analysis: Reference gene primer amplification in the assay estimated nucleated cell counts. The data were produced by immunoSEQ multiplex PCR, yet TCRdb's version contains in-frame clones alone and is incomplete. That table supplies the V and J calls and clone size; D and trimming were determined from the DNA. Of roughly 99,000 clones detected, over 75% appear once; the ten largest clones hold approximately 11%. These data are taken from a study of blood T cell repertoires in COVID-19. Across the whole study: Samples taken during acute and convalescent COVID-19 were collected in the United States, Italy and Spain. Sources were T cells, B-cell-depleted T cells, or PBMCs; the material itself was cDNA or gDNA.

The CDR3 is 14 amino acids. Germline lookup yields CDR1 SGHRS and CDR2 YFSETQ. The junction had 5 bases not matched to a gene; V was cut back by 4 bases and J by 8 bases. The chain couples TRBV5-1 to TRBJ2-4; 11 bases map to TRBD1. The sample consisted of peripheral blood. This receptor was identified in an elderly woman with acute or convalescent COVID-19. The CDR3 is CASSRGQGGYIQYF. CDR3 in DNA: TGCGCCAGCAGCAGGGGACAGGGGGGATACATTCAGTACTTC. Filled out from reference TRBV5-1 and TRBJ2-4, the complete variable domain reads KAGVTQTPRYLIKTRGQQVTLSCSPISGHRSVSWYQQTPGQGLQFLFEYFSETQRNKGNFPGRFSGRQFSNSRSEMNVSTLELGDSALYLCASSRGQGGYIQYFGAGTRLSVL.